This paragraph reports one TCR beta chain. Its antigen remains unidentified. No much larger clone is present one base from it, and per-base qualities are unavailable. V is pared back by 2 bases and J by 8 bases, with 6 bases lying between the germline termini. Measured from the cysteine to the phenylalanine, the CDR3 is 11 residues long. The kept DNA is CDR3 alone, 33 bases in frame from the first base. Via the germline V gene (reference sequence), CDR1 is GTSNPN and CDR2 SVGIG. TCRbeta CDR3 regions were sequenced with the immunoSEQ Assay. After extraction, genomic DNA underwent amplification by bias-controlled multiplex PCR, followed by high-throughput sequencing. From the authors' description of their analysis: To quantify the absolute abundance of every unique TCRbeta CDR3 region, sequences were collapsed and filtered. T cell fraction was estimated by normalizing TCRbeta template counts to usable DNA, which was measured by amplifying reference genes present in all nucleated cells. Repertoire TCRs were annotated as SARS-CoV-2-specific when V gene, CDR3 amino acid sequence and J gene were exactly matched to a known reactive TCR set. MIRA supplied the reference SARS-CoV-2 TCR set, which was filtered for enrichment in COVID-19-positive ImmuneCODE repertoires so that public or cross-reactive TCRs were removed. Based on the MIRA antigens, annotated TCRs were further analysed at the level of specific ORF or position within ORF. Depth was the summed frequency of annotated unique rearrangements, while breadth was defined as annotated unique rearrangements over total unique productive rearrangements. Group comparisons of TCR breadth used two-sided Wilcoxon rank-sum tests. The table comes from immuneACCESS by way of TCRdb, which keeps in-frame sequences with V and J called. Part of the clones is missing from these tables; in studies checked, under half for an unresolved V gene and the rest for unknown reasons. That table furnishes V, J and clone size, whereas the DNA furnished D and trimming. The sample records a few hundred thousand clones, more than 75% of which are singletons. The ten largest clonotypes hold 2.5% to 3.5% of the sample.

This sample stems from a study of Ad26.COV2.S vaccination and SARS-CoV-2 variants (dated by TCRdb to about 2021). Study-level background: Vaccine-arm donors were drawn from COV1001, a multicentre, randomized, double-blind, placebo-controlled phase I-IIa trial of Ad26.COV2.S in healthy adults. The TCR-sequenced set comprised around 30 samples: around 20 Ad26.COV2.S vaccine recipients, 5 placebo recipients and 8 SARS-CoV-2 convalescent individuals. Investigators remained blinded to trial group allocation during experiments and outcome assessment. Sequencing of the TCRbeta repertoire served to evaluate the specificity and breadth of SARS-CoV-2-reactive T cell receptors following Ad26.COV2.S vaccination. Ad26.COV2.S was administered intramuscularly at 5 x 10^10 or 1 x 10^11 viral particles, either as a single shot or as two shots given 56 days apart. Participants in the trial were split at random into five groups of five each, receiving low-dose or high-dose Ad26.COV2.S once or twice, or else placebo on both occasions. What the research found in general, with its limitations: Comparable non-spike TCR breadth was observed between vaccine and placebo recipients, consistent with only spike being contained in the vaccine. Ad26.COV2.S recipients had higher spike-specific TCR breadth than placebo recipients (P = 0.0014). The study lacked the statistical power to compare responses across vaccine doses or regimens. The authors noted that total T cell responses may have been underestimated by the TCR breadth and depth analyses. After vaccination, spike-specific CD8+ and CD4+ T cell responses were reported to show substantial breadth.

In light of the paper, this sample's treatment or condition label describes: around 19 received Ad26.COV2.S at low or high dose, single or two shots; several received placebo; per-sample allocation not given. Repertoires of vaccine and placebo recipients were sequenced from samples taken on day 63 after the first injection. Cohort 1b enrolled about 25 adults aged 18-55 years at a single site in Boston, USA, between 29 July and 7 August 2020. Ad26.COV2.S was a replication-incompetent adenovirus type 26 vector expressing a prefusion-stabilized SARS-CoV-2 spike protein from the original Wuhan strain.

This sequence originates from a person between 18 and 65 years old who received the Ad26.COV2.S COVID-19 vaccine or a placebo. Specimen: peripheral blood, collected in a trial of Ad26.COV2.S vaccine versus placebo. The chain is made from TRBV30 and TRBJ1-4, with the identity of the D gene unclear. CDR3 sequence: CAWSLREKLFF. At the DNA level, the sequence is TGTGCCTGGAGTCTTAGAGAAAAACTGTTTTTT.